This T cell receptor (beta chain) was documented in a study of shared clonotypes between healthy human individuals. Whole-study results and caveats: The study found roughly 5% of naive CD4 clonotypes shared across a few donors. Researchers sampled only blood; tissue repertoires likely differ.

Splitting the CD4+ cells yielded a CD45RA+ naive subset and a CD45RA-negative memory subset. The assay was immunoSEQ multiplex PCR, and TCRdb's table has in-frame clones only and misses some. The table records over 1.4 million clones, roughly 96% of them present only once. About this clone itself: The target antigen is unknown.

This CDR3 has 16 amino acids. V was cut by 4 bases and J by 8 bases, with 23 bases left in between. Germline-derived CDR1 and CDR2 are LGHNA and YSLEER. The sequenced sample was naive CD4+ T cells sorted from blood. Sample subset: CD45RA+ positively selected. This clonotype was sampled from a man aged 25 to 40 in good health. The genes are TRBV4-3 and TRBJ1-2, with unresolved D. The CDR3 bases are TGCGCCAGCAGCCCGACCGTAGCCCAAGTATTCTACGGCTACACCTTC. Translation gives CASSPTVAQVFYGYTF.